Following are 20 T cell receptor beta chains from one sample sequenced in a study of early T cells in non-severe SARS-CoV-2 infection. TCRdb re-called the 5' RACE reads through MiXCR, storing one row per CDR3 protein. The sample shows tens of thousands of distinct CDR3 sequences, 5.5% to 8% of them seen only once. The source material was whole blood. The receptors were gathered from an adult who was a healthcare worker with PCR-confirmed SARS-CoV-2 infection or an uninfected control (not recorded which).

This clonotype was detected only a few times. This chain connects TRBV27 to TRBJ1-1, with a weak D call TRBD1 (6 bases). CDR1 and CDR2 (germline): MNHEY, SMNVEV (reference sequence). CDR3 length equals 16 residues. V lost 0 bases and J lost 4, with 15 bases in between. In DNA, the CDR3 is TGTGCCAGCAGTTTATCGCTCAGGGGAGGAAGCACTGAAGCTTTCTTT. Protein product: CASSLSLRGGSTEAFF.

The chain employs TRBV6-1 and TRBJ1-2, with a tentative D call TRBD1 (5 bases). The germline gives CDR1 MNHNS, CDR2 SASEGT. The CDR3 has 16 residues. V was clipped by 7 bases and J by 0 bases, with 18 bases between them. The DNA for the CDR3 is TGTGCCAGCACCCTTTTACAGGAACCAACTAACTATGGCTACACCTTC. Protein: CASTLLQEPTNYGYTF.

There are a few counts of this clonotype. In DNA form, the CDR3 reads TGTGCCTGGAGTGCGGGAGAAACCTTCACAGATACGCAGTATTTT. Encoded protein: CAWSAGETFTDTQYF. The chain joins TRBV30 to TRBJ2-3; D is possibly TRBD2 (6 bases). V lost 1 base to trimming and J lost 2 bases, with 13 bases between them. The CDR3 totals 15 residues. The germline gives CDR1 GTSNPN, CDR2 SVGIG (reference sequence).

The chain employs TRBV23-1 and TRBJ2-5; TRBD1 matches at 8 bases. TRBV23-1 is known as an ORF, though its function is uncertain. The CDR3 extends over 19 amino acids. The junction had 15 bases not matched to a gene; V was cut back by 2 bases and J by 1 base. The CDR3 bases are TGCGCCAGCAGTCAAGCAGGACATGGGACAGGTCCCGCCCAAGAGACCCAGTACTTC. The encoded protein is CASSQAGHGTGPAQETQYF.

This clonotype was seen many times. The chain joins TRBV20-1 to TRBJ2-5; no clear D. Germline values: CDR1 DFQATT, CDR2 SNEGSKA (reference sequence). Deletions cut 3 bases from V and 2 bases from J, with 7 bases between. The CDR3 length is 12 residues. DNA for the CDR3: TGCAGTGCTAGGCTAGGACAAGAGACCCAGTACTTC. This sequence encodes CSARLGQETQYF.

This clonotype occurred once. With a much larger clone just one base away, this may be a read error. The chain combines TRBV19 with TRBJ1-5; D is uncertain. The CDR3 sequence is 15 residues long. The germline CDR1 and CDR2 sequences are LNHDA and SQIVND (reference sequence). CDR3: CASTPSDYSNQPRHF. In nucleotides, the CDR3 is TGTGCCAGTACCCCGTCGGATTATAGCAATCAGCCCCGGCATTTT.

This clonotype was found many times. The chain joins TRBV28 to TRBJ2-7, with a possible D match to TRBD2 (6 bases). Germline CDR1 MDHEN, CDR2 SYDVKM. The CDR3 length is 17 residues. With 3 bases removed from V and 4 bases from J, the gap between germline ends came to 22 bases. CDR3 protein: CASSFGQGGVALYEQYF. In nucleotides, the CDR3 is TGTGCCAGCAGTTTCGGCCAGGGCGGGGTGGCCTTGTACGAGCAGTACTTC.

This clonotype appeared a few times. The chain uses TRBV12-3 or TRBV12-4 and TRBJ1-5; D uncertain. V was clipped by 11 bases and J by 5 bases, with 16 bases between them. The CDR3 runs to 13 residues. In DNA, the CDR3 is TGTGCCTCAGGAAGTCGTCTGGATCAGCCCCAGCATTTT. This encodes CASGSRLDQPQHF.

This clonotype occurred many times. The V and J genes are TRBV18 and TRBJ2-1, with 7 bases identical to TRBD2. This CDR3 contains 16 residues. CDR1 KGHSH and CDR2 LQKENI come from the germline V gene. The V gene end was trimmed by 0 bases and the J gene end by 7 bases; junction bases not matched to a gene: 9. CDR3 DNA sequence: TGTGCCAGCTCACCACCTTCTGGCGGGAGCAGGAATGAGCAGTTCTTC. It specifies CASSPPSGGSRNEQFF.

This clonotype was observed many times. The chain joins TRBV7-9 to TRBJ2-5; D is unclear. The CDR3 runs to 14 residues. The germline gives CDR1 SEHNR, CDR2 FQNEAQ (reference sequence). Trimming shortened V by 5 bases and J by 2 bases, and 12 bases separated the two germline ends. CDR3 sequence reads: CASSPTGPQETQYF. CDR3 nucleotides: TGTGCCAGCAGCCCGACCGGGCCACAAGAGACCCAGTACTTC.

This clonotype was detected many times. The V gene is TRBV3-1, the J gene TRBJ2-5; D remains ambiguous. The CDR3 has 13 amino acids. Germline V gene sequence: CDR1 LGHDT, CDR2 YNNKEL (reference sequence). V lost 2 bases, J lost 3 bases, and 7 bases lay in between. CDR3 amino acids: CASSQSGKETQYF. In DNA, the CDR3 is TGTGCCAGCAGCCAATCTGGGAAAGAGACCCAGTACTTC.

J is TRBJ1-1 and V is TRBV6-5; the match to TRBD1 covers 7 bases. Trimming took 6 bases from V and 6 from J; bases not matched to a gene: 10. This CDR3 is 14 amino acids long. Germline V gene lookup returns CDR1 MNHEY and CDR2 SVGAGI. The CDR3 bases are TGTGCCAGCAGATTACAGGGGTTGATGCCTGAAGCTTTCTTT. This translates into CASRLQGLMPEAFF.

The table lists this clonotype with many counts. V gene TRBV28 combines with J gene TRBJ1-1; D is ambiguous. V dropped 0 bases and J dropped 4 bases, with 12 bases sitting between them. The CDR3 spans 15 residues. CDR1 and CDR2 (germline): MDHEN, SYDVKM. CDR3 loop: CASSLWHVGSTEAFF. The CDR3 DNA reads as TGTGCCAGCAGTTTATGGCACGTGGGATCCACTGAAGCTTTCTTT.

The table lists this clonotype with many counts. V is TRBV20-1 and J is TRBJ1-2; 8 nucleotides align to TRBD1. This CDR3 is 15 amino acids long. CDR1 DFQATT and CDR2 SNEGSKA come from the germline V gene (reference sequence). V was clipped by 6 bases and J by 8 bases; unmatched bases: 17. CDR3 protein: CSAPRQGARLEGYTF. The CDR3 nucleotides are TGCAGTGCCCCACGGCAGGGGGCGCGATTGGAAGGCTACACCTTC.

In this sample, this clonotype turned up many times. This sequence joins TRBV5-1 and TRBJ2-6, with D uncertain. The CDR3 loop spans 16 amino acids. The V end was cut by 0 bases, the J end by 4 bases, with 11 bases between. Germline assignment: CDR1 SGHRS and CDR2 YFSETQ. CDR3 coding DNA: TGCGCCAGCAGCTTGGCGGCAGGTGACGGGGCCAACGTCCTGACTTTC. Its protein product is CASSLAAGDGANVLTF.

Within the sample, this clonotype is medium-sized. The CDR3 sequence: CATILSSGYNEQFF. CDR3 DNA sequence: TGTGCCACCATCCTATCAAGCGGCTACAATGAGCAGTTCTTC. V and J are TRBV28 and TRBJ2-1; TRBD2 is a possible D gene (5 bases). The V and J ends lost 10 bases and 3 bases respectively, with 16 bases between them. The CDR3 is 14 residues long. CDR1 is MDHEN and CDR2 is SYDVKM in the germline V gene.

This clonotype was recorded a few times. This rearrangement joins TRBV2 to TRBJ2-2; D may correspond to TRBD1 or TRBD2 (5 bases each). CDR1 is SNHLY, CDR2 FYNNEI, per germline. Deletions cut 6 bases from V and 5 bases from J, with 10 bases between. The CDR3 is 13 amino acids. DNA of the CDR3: TGTGCCAGCAGCGGGGCTTGGACCGGGGAGCTGTTTTTT. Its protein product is CASSGAWTGELFF.

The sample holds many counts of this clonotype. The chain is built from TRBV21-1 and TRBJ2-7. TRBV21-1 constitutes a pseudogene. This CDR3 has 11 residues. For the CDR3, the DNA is TGTGCCAGCAGCAACTGGGGCGAGCAGTACTTC. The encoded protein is CASSNWGEQYF.

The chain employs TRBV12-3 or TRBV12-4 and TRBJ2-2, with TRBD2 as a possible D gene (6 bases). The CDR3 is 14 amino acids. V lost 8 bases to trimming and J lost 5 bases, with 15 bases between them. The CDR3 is CASLGLRRTGELFF. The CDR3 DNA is TGTGCCAGCTTGGGACTGAGAAGGACCGGGGAGCTGTTTTTT.

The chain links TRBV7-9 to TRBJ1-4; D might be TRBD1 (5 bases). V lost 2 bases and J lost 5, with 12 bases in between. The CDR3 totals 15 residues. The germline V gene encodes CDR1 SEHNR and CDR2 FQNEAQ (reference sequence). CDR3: CASSLRAGSNEKLFF. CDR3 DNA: TGTGCCAGCAGCTTACGGGCAGGGTCGAATGAAAAACTGTTTTTT.